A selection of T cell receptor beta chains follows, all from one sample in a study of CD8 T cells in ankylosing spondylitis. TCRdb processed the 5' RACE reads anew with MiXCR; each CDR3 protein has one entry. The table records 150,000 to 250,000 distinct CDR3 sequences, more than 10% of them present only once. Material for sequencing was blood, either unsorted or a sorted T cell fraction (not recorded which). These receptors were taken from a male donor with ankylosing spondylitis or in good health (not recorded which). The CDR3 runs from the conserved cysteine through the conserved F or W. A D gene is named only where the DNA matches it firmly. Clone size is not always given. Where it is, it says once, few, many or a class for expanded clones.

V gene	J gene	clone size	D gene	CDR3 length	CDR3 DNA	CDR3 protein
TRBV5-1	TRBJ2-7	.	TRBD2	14	TGCGCCAGCAGCGGGACTAGCGGGAGCCACGAGCAGTACTTC	CASSGTSGSHEQYF
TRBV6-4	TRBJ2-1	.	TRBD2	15	TGTGCCAGCAGTGACTCACTAGCGGGGTACAATGAGCAGTTCTTC	CASSDSLAGYNEQFF
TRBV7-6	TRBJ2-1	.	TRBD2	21	TGTGCCAGCAGCTTAGCGAGCGGACTAGCGGGAGGGCCTACAGTCTACAATGAGCAGTTCTTC	CASSLASGLAGGPTVYNEQFF
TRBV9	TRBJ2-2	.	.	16	TGTGCCAGCAGCGAGGGGGGTCCTTCGAAGACCGGGGAGCTGTTTTTT	CASSEGGPSKTGELFF
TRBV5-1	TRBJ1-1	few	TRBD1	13	TGCGCCAGCAGCTTGGGGACAGGACTCGAAGCTTTCTTT	CASSLGTGLEAFF
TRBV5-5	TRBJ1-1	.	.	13	TGTGCCAGCAGCTTGGAACGGGCCACTGAAGCTTTCTTT	CASSLERATEAFF
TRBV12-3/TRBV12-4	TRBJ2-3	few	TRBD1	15	TGTGCCAGCAGCCCAGACAGGGGGCGAGAAGATACGCAGTATTTT	CASSPDRGREDTQYF
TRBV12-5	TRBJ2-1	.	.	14	TGTGCTAGTGGTTTCACAGGTTCCCTCGATGAGCAGTTCTTC	CASGFTGSLDEQFF
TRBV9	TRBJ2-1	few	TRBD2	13	TGTGCCAGCAGCGCCAGACTAGCGGCTGAGCAGTTCTTC	CASSARLAAEQFF
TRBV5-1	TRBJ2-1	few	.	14	TGCGCCAGCAGCAACGGAGGGGGCTACAATGAGCAGTTCTTC	CASSNGGGYNEQFF
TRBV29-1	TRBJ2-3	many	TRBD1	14	TGCAGCGTTCAGGGGGCCCAGGGGGCAGATACGCAGTATTTT	CSVQGAQGADTQYF
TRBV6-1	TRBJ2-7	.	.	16	TGTGCCAGCAGTGAAGCGGCAGGGGGGGACTCCTACGAGCAGTACTTC	CASSEAAGGDSYEQYF
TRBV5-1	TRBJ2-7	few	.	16	TGCGCCAGCAGCCCCTATTATCCGGGACTCTCCTACGAGCAGTACTTC	CASSPYYPGLSYEQYF
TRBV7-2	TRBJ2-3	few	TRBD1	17	TGTGCCAGCAGCCACTGGGGTCAGGGGGTTCTTGCGGATACGCAGTATTTT	CASSHWGQGVLADTQYF
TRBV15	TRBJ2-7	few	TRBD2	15	TGTGCCACCAGCAGAGATGCTAGCGGTGCCCACGAGCAGTACTTC	CATSRDASGAHEQYF
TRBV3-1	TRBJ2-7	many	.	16	TGTGCCAGCAGCCAAGATCACGGGGGAGGAACCTACGAGCAGTACTTC	CASSQDHGGGTYEQYF
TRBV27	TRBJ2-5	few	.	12	TGTGCCAGCGGTAGTCTCGGAGAGACCCAGTACTTC	CASGSLGETQYF
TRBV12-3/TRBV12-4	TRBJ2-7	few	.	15	TGTGCCAGCAGACCTCAACGGGGGGCCCAATACGAGCAGTACTTC	CASRPQRGAQYEQYF
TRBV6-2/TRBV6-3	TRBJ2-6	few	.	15	TGTGCCAGCAGTTCTACAGGAGCTGGGGCCAACGTCCTGACTTTC	CASSSTGAGANVLTF
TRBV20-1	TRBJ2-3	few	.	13	TGCAGTGCACGGGCCCTTAGCACAGATACGCAGTATTTT	CSARALSTDTQYF
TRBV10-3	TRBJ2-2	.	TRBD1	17	TGTGCCATCAGTGTAATTCCAGGGGGCCCGAACACCGGGGAGCTGTTTTTT	CAISVIPGGPNTGELFF
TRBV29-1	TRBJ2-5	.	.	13	TGCAGCGTTGACGGGCAGTGGGAAGAGACCCAGTACTTC	CSVDGQWEETQYF
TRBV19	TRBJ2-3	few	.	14	TGTGCCAGTAGTACCTTATTACAAACAGATACGCAGTATTTT	CASSTLLQTDTQYF
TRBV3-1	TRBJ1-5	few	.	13	TGTGCCAGCAGCGGGTGGGGAGGTCAGCCCCAGCATTTT	CASSGWGGQPQHF
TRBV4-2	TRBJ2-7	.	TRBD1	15	TGTGCCAGCAGCCAAGATTTGCAGGGGGCATACGAGCAGTACTTC	CASSQDLQGAYEQYF
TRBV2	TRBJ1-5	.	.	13	TGTGCCAGCACCGCCCGGGGGACCAAGCCCCAGCATTTT	CASTARGTKPQHF
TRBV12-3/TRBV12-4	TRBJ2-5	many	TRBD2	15	TGTGCCAGCAGTCCTCTAGCGGGAGGAGGAGAGACCCAGTACTTC	CASSPLAGGGETQYF
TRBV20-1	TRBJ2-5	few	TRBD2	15	TGCAGTGCTAGACCTAGCGGGGGGCACCAAGAGACCCAGTACTTC	CSARPSGGHQETQYF
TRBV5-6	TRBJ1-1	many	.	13	TGTGCCAGCAGCTTGGTAGATAACACTGAAGCTTTCTTT	CASSLVDNTEAFF
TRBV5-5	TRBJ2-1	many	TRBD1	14	TGTGCCAGCAGCTCCCCGGGACAGGAGTATGAGCAGTTCTTC	CASSSPGQEYEQFF
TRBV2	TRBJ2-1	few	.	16	TGTGCCAGCAGTGAAGGGAACTCCCGAGCCCCTATGGAGCAGTTCTTC	CASSEGNSRAPMEQFF
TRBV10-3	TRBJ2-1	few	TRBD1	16	TGTGCCATCAGCGACTTACCGGGACAGGGTTACAATGAGCAGTTCTTC	CAISDLPGQGYNEQFF
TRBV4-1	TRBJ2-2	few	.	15	TGCGCCAGCAGCCAAGATTCCGTGAACACCGGGGAGCTGTTTTTT	CASSQDSVNTGELFF
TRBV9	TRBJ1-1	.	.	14	TGTGCCAGCAGCGTCGGAGGGGGAACCTTTGAAGCTTTCTTT	CASSVGGGTFEAFF
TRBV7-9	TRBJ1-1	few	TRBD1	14	TGTGCCAGCAGCTCGACAGGGTGGGACACTGAAGCTTTCTTT	CASSSTGWDTEAFF
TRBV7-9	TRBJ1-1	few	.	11	TGTGCCAGCAAGGTTAACACTGAAGCTTTCTTT	CASKVNTEAFF
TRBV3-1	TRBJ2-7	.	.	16	TGTGCCAGCAGCCGGGCACTGGGATTCGGCTGGAACGAGCAGTACTTC	CASSRALGFGWNEQYF
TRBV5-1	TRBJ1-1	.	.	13	TGCGCCAGCATGGTCGGGGTGAACACTGAAGCTTTCTTT	CASMVGVNTEAFF
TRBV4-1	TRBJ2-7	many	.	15	TGCGCCAGCAGCCTCCGGACGGGCAGCTCCTACGAGCAGTACTTC	CASSLRTGSSYEQYF
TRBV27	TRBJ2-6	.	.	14	TGTGCCAGCAGTTTATTAGTCGGGGCCAACGTCCTGACTTTC	CASSLLVGANVLTF
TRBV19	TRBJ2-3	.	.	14	TGTGCCAGTAGTATCTACAAGGGTACAGATACGCAGTATTTT	CASSIYKGTDTQYF
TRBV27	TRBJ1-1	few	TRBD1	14	TGTGCCAGCAGTTTATTATTACAGGGGGCGATGACTTTCTTT	CASSLLLQGAMTFF
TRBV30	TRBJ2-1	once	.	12	TGTGCCTGGAGTGTTCTATCGTTTGAGCAGTTCTTC	CAWSVLSFEQFF
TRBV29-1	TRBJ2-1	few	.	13	TGCAGCGTTGACCCTCCGACATACAATGAGCAGTTCTTC	CSVDPPTYNEQFF
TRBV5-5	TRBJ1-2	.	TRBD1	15	TGTGCCAGCAGCTTAATGATCAGGGGGTCTGATGGCTACACCTTC	CASSLMIRGSDGYTF
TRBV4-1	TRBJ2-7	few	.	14	TGCGCCAGCAGCCAGGGCTCCGGGTCCTACGAGCAGTACTTC	CASSQGSGSYEQYF
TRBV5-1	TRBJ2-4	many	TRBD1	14	TGCGCCAGCAGCTTCGGACAGGGTCCGGACATTCAGTACTTC	CASSFGQGPDIQYF
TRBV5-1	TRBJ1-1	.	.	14	TGCGCCAGCAGCTTATCAGGGGTACACACTGAAGCTTTCTTT	CASSLSGVHTEAFF
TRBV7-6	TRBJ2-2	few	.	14	TGTGCCAGCAGCGCTTACGCGAACACCGGGGAGCTGTTTTTT	CASSAYANTGELFF
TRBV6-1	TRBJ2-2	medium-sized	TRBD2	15	TGTGCCAGCAGTGAAATAGCGGGAGGCGCCGGGGAGCTGTTTTTT	CASSEIAGGAGELFF